This TCR beta chain was captured in a study of neoadjuvant anti-PD-1 for oral cavity cancer. Study overall: Patients without progression got a fourth dose around day 43. Study-level results: Pretreatment Treg/Th17 ratio correlated inversely with post-treatment tumor clonality.

Two replicates per tumor sample, mostly from roughly 5 ug of genomic DNA. Profiled with immunoSEQ multiplex PCR; TCRdb holds only in-frame clones, not every one. The sample lists 20,000 to 25,000 clones, more than 20% occurring once. CDR1 SGHAT and CDR2 FQNNGV come from the germline V gene. V gave up 2 bases and J gave up 4 bases, with 9 bases separating them. The CDR3 contains 13 residues. Concerning this clone: Antigen specificity is unknown.

The time point was: after neoadjuvant nivolumab, at surgical resection. This TCR was recovered from a person aged 35-79 years with oral cavity squamous cell carcinoma. The material sequenced was tumor tissue, taken after nivolumab (anti-PD-1) treatment. The J gene is TRBJ2-7, the V gene TRBV11-2; D remains unclear. CDR3 sequence: CASSLTPLYEQYF. The DNA of the CDR3 is TGTGCCAGCAGCTTAACCCCCCTTTACGAGCAGTACTTC.